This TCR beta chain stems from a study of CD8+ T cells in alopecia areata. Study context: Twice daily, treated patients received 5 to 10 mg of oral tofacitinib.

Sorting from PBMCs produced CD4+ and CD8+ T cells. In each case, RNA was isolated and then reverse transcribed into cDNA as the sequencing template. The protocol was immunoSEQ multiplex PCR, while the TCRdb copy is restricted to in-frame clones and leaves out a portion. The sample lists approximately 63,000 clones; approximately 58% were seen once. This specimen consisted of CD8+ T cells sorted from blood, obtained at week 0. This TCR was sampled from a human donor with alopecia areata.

CDR3 coding DNA: TGTGCCAGCAGTTACCTAGCCGACCAGGGCGAGCAGTACTTC. Amino acids: CASSYLADQGEQYF. V is TRBV2 and J is TRBJ2-7; D tentatively fits TRBD1 or TRBD2 (5 bases each). Germline V CDR1 and CDR2: SNHLY, FYNNEI. Trimming stripped 5 bases from V and 6 bases from J, with 17 bases between. CDR3 length: 14 amino acids.